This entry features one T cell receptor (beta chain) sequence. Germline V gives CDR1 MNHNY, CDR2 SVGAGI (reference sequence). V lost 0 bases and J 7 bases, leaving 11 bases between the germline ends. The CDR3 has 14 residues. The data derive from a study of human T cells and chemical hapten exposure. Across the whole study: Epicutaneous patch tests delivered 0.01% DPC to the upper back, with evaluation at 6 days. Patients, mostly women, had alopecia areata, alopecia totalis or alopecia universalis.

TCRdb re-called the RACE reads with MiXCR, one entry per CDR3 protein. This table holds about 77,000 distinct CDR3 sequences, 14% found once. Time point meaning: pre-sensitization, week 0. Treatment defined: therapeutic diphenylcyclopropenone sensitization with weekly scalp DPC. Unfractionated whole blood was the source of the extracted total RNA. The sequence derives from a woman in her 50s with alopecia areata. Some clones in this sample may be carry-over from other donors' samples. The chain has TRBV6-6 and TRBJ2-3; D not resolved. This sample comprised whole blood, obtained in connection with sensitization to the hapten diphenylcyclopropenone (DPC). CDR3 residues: CASSYSTAQYTQYF. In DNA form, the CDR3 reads TGTGCCAGCAGTTACTCGACGGCCCAATATACGCAGTATTTT.